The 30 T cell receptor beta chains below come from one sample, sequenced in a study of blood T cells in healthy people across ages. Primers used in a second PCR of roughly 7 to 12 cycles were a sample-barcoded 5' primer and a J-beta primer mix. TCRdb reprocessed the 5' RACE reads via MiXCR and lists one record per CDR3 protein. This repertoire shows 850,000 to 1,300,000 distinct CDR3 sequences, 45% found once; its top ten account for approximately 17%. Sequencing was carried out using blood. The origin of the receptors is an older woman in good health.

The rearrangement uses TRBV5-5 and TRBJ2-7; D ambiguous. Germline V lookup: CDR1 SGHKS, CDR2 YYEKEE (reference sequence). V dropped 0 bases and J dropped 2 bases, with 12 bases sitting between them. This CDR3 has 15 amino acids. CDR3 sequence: CASSLEGLKAYEQYF. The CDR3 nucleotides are TGTGCCAGCAGCTTGGAGGGCCTCAAAGCCTACGAGCAGTACTTC.

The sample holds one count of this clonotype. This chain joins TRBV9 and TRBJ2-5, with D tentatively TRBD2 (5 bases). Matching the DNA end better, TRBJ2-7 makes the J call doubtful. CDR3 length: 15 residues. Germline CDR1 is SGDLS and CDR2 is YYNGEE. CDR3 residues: CASSVSSVGTYEQYF. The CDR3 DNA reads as TGTGCCAGCAGCGTATCGTCGGTCGGGACCTACGAGCAGTACTTC.

The CDR3 nucleotides read TGTGCCAGCAGTTCCCCGACAGGGGCGAACACTGAAGCTTTCTTT. It encodes CASSSPTGANTEAFF. The chain links TRBV12-3 or TRBV12-4 to TRBJ1-1; 8 positions match TRBD1. Losses at the gene ends were 4 bases for V and 1 base for J; bases not matched to a gene: 5. The CDR3 spans 15 residues.

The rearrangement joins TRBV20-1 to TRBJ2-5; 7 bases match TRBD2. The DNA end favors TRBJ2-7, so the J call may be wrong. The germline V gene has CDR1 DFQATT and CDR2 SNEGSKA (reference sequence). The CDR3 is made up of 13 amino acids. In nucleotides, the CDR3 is TGCAGTGCCAACGGACTAGGATGGGCCGAGCAGTACTTC. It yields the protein CSANGLGWAEQYF.

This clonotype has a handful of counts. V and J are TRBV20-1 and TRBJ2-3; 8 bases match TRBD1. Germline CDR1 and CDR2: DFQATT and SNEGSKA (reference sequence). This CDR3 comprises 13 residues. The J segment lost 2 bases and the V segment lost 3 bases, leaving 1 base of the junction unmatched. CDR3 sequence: CSARQGATDTQYF. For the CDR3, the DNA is TGCAGTGCTAGGCAGGGGGCCACAGATACGCAGTATTTT.

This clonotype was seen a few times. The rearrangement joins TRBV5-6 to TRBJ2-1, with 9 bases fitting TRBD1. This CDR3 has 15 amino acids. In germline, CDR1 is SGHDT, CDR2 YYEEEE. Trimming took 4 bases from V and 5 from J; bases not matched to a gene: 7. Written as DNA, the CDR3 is TGTGCCAGCAGCGAACAGGGGGCGCCTAACAATGAGCAGTTCTTC. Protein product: CASSEQGAPNNEQFF.

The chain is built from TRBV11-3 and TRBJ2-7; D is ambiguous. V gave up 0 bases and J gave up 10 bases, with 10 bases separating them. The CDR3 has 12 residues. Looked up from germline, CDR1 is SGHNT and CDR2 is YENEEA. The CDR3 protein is CASSLDYGSQYF. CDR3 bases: TGTGCCAGCAGCTTAGATTATGGCAGCCAGTACTTC.

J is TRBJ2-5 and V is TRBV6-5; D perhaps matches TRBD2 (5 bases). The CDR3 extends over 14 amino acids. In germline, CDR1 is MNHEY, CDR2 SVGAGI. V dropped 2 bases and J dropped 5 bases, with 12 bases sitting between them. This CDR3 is CASSYNAGGETQYF. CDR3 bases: TGTGCCAGCAGTTACAATGCGGGCGGTGAGACCCAGTACTTC.

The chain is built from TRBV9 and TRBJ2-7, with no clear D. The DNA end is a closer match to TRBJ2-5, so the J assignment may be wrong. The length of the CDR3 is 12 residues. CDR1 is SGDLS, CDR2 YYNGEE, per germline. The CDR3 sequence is CASSGVSETQYF. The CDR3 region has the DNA TGTGCCAGCAGCGGGGTCTCCGAGACCCAGTACTTC.

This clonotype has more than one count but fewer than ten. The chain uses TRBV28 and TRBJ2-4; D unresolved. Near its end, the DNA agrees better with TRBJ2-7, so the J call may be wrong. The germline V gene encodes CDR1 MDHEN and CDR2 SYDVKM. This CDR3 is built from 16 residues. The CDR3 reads CASSSPPGSPNGEQYF. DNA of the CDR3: TGTGCCAGCAGTTCCCCCCCCGGGTCACCAAATGGCGAGCAGTACTTC.

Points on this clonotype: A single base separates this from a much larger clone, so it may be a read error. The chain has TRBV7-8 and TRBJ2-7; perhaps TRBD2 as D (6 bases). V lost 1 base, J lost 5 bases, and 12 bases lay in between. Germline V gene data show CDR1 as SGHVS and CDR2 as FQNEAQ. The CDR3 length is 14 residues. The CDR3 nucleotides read TGTGCCAGCAGCTTAGGGAGACTAGTCCACGAGCAGTACTTC. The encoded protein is CASSLGRLVHEQYF.

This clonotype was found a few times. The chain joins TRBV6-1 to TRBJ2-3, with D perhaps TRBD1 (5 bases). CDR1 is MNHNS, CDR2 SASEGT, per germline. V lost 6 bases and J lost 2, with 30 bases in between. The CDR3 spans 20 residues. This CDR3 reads CASRSTHPSRQFITTDTQYF. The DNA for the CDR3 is TGTGCCAGCAGAAGTACCCACCCATCCCGACAGTTCATTACCACAGATACGCAGTATTTT.

CDR3 amino acids: CSINRGSYNEQYF. The CDR3 bases are TGCAGCATCAACAGGGGTTCCTACAATGAGCAGTACTTC. The chain combines TRBV29-1 with TRBJ2-1, with TRBD1 matching 7 bases. The J call is uncertain, as TRBJ2-7 better fits the DNA end. Germline CDR1 is SQVTM and CDR2 is ANQGSEA. There are 13 residues in the CDR3.

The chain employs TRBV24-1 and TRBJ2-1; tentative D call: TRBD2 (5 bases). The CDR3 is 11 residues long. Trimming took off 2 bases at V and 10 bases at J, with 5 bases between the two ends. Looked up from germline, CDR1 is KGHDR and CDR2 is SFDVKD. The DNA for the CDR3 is TGTGCCACCAGTGATTCGGGAGAGCAGTTCTTC. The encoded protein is CATSDSGEQFF.

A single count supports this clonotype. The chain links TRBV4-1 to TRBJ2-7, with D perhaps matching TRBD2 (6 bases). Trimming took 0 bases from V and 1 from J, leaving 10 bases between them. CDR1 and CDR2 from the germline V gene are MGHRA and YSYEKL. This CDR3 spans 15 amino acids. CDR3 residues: CASSQDGDLSYEQYF. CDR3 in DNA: TGCGCCAGCAGCCAAGATGGGGACTTGTCCTACGAGCAGTACTTC.

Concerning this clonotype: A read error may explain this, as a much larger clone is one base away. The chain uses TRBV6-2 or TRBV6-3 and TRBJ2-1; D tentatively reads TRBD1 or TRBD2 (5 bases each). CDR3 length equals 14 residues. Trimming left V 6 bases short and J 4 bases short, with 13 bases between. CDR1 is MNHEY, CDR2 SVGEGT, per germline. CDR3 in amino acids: CASSDGTRYNEQFF. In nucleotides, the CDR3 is TGTGCCAGCAGCGATGGGACCAGATACAATGAGCAGTTCTTC.

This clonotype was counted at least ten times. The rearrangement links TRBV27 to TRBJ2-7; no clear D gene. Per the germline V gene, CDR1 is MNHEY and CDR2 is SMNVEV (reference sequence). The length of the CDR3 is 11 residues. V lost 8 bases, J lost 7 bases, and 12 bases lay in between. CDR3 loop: CASARLGEQYF. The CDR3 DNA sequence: TGTGCCAGCGCCCGTTTGGGTGAGCAGTACTTC.

The CDR3 DNA is TGTGCCACCAGTGATCTTGGCAAGGGGGAGAACACTGAAGCTTTCTTT. Translating it yields CATSDLGKGENTEAFF. This chain links TRBV24-1 with TRBJ1-1; tentative D call: TRBD1 (6 bases). Germline V gives CDR1 KGHDR, CDR2 SFDVKD. This CDR3 contains 16 residues. Trimming removed 3 bases at V and 1 base at J, with 14 bases between.

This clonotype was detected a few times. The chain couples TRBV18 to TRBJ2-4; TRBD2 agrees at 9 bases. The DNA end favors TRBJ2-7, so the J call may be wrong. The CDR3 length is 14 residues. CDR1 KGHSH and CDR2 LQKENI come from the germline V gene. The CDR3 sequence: CASSSNSGSYEQYF. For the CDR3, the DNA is TGTGCCAGCTCATCCAATAGCGGGAGTTACGAGCAGTACTTC.

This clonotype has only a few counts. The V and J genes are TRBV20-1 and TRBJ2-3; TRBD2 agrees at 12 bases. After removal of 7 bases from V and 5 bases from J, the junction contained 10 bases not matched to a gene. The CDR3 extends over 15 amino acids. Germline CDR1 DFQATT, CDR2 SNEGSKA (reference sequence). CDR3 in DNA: TGCAGTGGCGTGACTAGCGGGAGTATAGTAGATACGCAGTATTTT. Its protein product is CSGVTSGSIVDTQYF.

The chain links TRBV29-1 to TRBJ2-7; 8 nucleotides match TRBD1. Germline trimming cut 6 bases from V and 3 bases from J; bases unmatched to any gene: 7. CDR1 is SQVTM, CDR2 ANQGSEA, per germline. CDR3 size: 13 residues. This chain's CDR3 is CSVYPGGSYEQYF. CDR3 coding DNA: TGCAGCGTGTACCCAGGGGGCAGCTACGAGCAGTACTTC.

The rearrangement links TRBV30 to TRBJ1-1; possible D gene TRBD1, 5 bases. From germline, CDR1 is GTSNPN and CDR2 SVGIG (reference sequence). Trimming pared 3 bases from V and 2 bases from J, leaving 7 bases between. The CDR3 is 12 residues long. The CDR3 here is CAWRTANTEAFF. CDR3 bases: TGTGCCTGGAGGACAGCTAACACTGAAGCTTTCTTT.

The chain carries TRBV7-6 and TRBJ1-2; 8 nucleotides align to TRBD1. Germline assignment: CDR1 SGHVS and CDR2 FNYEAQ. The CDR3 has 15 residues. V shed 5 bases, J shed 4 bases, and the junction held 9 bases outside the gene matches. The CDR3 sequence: CASSPGTGVSYGYTF. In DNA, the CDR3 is TGTGCCAGCAGCCCCGGGACAGGTGTATCCTATGGCTACACCTTC.

The CDR3 DNA reads as TGTGCCAGCAGCCCCTCGCGGTCTGAAGCTTTCTTT. The encoded protein is CASSPSRSEAFF. The genes are TRBV6-1 and TRBJ1-1; D call uncertain. The CDR3 loop spans 12 amino acids. Germline CDR1 and CDR2: MNHNS and SASEGT. Trimming took off 6 bases at V and 6 bases at J, with 11 bases between the two ends.

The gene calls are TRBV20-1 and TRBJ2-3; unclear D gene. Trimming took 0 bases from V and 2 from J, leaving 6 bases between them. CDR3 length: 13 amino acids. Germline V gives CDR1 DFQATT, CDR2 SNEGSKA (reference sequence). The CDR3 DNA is TGCAGTGCTAGAGATCCTAACACAGATACGCAGTATTTT. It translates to CSARDPNTDTQYF.

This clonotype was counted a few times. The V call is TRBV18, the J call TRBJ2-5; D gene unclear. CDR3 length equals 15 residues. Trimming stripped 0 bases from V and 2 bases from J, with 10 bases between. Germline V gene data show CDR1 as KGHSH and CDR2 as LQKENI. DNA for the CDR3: TGTGCCAGCTCACCACCCCGGAGCCCGCAAGAGACCCAGTACTTC. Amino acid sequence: CASSPPRSPQETQYF.

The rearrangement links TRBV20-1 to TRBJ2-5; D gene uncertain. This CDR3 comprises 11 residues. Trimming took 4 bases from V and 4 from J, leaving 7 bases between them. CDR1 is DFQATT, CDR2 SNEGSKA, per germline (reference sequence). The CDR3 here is CSATWGETQYF. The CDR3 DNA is TGCAGTGCTACCTGGGGAGAGACCCAGTACTTC.

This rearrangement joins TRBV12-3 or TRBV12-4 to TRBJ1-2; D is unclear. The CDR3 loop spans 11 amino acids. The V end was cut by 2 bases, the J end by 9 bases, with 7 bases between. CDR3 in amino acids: CASSLLGSYTF. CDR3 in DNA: TGTGCCAGCAGTTTATTGGGGAGCTACACCTTC.

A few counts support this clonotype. The CDR3 is CASGPGTSWDSSYNEQFF. The CDR3 nucleotides are TGTGCTAGTGGCCCCGGGACTAGCTGGGATAGCTCCTACAATGAGCAGTTCTTC. V gene TRBV12-5 combines with J gene TRBJ2-1, with TRBD2 identical over 9 bases. The CDR3 consists of 18 residues. With 6 bases clipped from V and 0 bases from J, the junction kept 12 bases outside the gene matches. Germline assignment: CDR1 LGHNT and CDR2 FRNRAP. The full variable domain, its missing parts supplied by reference TRBV12-5 and TRBJ2-1, is DARVTQTPRHKVTEMGQEVTMRCQPILGHNTVFWYRQTMMQGLELLAYFRNRAPLDDSGMPKDRFSAEMPDATLATLKIQPSEPRDSAVYFCASGPGTSWDSSYNEQFFGPGTRLTVL.

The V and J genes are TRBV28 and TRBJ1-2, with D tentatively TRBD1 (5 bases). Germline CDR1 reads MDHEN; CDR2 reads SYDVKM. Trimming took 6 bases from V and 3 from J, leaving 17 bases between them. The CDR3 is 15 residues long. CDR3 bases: TGTGCCAGCAGCCCATGGGGGGGGGTGGACTATGGCTACACCTTC. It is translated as CASSPWGGVDYGYTF.